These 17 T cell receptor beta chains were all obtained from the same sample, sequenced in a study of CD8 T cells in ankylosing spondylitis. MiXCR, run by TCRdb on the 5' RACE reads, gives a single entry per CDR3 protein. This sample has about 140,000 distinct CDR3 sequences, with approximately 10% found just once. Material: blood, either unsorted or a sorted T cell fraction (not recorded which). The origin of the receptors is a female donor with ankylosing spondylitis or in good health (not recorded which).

The DNA for the CDR3 is TGTGCCAGCAGCTCCAACGGACTCCACACCGGGGAGCTGTTTTTT. Translation gives CASSSNGLHTGELFF. The chain employs TRBV7-2 and TRBJ2-2; D possibly corresponds to TRBD2 (5 bases). Germline loops: CDR1 SGHTA, CDR2 FQGNSA. The CDR3 spans 15 residues. V lost 4 bases and J 3 bases, leaving 12 bases between the germline ends.

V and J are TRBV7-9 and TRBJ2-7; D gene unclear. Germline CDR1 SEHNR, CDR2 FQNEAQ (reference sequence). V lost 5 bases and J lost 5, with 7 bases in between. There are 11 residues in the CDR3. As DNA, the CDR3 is TGTGCCAGCAGCCCCCGTGACGAGCAGTACTTC. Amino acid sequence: CASSPRDEQYF.

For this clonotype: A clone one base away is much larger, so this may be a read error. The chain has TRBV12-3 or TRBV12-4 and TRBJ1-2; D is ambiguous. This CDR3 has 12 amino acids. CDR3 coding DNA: TGTGCCAGCAGTCCCAGACTCTATGGCGACACCTTC. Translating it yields CASSPRLYGDTF.

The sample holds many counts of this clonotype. This chain's CDR3 is CASSSGDTQETQYF. CDR3 nucleotide sequence: TGTGCCAGCAGTTCCGGGGACACGCAAGAGACCCAGTACTTC. The chain is built from TRBV12-3 or TRBV12-4 and TRBJ2-5, with a tentative D call TRBD1 (6 bases). V lost 4 bases and J 2 bases, leaving 11 bases between the germline ends. This CDR3 spans 14 amino acids.

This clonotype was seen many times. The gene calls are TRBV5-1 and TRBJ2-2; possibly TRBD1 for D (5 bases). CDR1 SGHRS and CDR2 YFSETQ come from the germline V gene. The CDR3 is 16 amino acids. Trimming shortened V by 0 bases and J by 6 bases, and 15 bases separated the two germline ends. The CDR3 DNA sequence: TGCGCCAGCAGCTTGGATCCATCAGTACAGGCCGGGGAGCTGTTTTTT. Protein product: CASSLDPSVQAGELFF.

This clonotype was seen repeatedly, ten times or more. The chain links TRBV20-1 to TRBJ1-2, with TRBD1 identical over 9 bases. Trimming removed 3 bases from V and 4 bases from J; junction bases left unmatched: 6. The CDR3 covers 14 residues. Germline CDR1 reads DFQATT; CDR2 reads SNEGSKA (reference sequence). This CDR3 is CSASQGQGFYGYTF. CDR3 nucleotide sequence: TGCAGTGCTAGTCAGGGACAGGGATTCTATGGCTACACCTTC.

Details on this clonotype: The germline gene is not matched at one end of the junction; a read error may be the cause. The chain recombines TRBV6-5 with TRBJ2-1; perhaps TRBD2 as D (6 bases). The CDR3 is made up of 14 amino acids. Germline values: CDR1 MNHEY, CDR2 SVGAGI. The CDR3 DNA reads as TGTGCCGGCAGTTACTTCGGGAGCTACAATGAGCAGTTCTTC. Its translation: CAGSYFGSYNEQFF.

CDR3 amino acids: CAISWGGVGENTEAFF. The CDR3 DNA reads TGTGCCATCAGTTGGGGGGGCGTTGGGGAGAACACTGAAGCTTTCTTT. This chain uses TRBV10-3 with TRBJ1-1; the D gene is possibly TRBD1 (6 bases). V shed 5 bases and J shed 1 base, with 17 bases lying between them. The length of the CDR3 is 16 residues. Looked up from germline, CDR1 is ENHRY and CDR2 is SYGVKD.

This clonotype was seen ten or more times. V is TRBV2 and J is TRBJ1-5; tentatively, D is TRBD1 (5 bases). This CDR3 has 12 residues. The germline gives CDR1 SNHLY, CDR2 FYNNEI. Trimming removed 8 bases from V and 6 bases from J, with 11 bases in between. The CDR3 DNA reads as TGTGCCAGCGGCCAGGGTGCTCAGCCCCAGCATTTT. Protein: CASGQGAQPQHF.

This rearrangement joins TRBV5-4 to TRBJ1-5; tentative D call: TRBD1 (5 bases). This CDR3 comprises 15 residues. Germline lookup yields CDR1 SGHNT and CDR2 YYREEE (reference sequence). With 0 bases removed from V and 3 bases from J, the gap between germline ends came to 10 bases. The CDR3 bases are TGTGCCAGCAGCTTGGTCGGGGGGTACAATCAGCCCCAGCATTTT. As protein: CASSLVGGYNQPQHF.

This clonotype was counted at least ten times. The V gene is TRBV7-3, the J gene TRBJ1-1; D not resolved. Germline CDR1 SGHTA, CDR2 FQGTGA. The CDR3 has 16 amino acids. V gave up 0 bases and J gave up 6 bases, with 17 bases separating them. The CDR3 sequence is CASSLTVPTPRAEAFF. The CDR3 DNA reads TGTGCCAGCAGCTTAACGGTACCGACCCCGAGGGCTGAAGCTTTCTTT.

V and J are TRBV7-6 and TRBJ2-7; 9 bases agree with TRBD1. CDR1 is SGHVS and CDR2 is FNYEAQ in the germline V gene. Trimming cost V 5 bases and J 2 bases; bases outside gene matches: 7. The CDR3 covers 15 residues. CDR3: CASSQETGGAYEQYF. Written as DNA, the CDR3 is TGTGCCAGCAGCCAGGAGACAGGGGGGGCCTACGAGCAGTACTTC.

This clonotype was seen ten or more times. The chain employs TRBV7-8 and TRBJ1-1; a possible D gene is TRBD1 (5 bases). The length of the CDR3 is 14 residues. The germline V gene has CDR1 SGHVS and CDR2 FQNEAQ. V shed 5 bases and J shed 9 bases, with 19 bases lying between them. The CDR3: CASSAEGWSRKAFF. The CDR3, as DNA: TGTGCCAGCAGCGCGGAGGGGTGGAGTCGAAAAGCTTTCTTT.

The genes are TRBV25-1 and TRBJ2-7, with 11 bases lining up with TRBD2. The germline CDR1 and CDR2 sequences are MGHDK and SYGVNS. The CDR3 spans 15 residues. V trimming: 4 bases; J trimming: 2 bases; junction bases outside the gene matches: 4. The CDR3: CASSAGTSGPYEQYF. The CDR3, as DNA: TGTGCCAGCAGTGCCGGGACTAGCGGTCCCTACGAGCAGTACTTC.

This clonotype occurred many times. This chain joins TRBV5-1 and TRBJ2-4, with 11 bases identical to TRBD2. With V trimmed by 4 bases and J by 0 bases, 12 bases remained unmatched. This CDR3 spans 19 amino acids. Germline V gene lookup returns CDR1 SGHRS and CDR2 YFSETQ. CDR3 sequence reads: CASSAGTSGGVLAKNIQYF. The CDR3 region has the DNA TGCGCCAGCAGCGCCGGGACTAGCGGAGGCGTTCTAGCCAAAAACATTCAGTACTTC.

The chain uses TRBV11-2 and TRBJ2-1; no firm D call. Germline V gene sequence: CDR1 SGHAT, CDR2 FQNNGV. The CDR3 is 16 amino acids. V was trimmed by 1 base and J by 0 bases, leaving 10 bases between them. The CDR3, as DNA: TGTGCCAGCAGCTTAGGATGGGAAGGCTCCTACAATGAGCAGTTCTTC. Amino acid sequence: CASSLGWEGSYNEQFF. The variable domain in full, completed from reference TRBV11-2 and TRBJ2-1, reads EAGVAQSPRYKIIEKRQSVAFWCNPISGHATLYWYQQILGQGPKLLIQFQNNGVVDDSQLPKDRFSAERLKGVDSTLKIQPAKLEDSAVYLCASSLGWEGSYNEQFFGPGTRLTVL.

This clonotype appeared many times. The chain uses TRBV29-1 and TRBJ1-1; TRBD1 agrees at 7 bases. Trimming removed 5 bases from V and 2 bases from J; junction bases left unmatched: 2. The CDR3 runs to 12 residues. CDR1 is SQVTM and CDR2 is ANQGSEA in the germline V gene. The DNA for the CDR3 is TGCAGCGTTCACAGGGGCAACACTGAAGCTTTCTTT. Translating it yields CSVHRGNTEAFF.